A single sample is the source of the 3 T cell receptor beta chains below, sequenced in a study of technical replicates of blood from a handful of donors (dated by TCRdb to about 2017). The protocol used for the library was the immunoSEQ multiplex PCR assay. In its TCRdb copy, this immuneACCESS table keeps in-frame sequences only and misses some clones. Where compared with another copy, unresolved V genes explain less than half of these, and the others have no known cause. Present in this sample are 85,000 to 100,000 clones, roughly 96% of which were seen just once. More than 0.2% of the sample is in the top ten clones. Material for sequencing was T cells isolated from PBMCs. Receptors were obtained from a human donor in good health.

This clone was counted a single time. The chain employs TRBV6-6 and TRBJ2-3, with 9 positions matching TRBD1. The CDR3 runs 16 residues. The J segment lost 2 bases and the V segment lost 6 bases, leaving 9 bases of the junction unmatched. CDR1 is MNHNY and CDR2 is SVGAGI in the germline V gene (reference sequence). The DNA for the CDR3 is TGTGCCAGCAGGCGGGGGACAGGGACTCTCACAGATACGCAGTATTTT. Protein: CASRRGTGTLTDTQYF.

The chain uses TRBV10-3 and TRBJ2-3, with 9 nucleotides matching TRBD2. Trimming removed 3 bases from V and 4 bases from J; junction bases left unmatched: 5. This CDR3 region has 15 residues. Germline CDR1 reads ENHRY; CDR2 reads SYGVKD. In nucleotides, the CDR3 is TGTGCCATCAGTGACTCTAGCGGGGTGGCAGATACGCAGTATTTT. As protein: CAISDSSGVADTQYF.

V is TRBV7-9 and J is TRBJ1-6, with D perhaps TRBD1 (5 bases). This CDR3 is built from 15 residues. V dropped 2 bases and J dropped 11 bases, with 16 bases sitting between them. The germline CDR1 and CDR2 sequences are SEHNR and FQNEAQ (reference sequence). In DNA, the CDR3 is TGTGCCAGCAGCTTATCGGGACTTGCTACGACACCCCTCCACTTT. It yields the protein CASSLSGLATTPLHF.